These T cell receptor beta chains were read from a single sample in a study of shared clonotypes between healthy human individuals. Here immunoSEQ multiplex PCR was the method, and the copy in TCRdb shows in-frame clones only, minus some. This table holds roughly 720,000 clones, 90% found once. The sample comprised memory CD8+ T cells from PBMCs. The receptor set was obtained from a man aged 18 to 29 in good health. Some clones in this sample may be carry-over from other donors' samples. Both conserved end residues are part of each CDR3. The D gene is left open where the match is weak. The size of a clone is reported for some rows only, either as once, few or many, or as a class for expanded clones.

d_call j_call clone_size v_call cdr3_aa cdr3_nt
. TRBJ2-5 . TRBV18 CASSPNFGESAETQYF TGTGCCAGCTCACCCAACTTCGGGGAGTCGGCAGAGACCCAGTACTTC
. TRBJ1-1 . TRBV13 CASSLEQLNTEAFF TGTGCCAGCAGCTTAGAACAGCTGAACACTGAAGCTTTCTTT
TRBD2 TRBJ2-3 . TRBV4-1 CASSQGASGSTDTQYF TGCGCCAGCAGCCAAGGTGCTAGCGGGAGTACAGATACGCAGTATTTT
. TRBJ2-2 once TRBV9 CASSERGGQGGITGELFF TGTGCCAGCAGCGAGAGGGGAGGACAGGGAGGGATCACCGGGGAGCTGTTTTTT
TRBD1 TRBJ2-1 . TRBV19 CASRQTGIGNEQFF TGTGCCAGTAGGCAGACAGGGATCGGCAATGAGCAGTTCTTC
TRBD2 TRBJ2-3 once TRBV27 CASRPLAGDTQYF TGTGCCAGCAGACCCTTAGCGGGAGATACGCAGTATTTT
TRBD1 TRBJ2-7 . TRBV5-5 CASSSTDRGRYEQYF TGTGCCAGCAGCTCGACCGACAGGGGTCGCTACGAGCAGTACTTC
. TRBJ2-7 . TRBV7-2 CASSSPVQALKYEQYF TGTGCCAGCAGCTCCCCAGTGCAGGCCCTCAAGTACGAGCAGTACTTC
TRBD1 TRBJ2-7 . TRBV6-6 CASSDRGGHEQYF TGTGCCAGCAGCGACAGGGGCGGGCACGAGCAGTACTTC
. TRBJ1-5 . TRBV19 CASSNRVSNQPQHF TGTGCCAGTAGTAACAGGGTTAGCAATCAGCCCCAGCATTTT
TRBD2 TRBJ2-1 . TRBV25-1 CASSELAEIYNEQFF TGTGCCAGCAGCGAACTAGCGGAGATATACAATGAGCAGTTCTTC
. TRBJ1-2 few TRBV7-9 CASMGAYYGYTF TGTGCCAGCATGGGTGCTTACTATGGCTACACCTTC
. TRBJ1-1 . TRBV4-1 CASSQERGAGDTEAFF TGCGCCAGCAGCCAAGAGAGGGGCGCCGGGGACACTGAAGCTTTCTTT
. TRBJ1-1 . TRBV11-2 CASSPWFEEGTEAFF TGTGCCAGCAGCCCCTGGTTCGAGGAGGGCACTGAAGCTTTCTTT